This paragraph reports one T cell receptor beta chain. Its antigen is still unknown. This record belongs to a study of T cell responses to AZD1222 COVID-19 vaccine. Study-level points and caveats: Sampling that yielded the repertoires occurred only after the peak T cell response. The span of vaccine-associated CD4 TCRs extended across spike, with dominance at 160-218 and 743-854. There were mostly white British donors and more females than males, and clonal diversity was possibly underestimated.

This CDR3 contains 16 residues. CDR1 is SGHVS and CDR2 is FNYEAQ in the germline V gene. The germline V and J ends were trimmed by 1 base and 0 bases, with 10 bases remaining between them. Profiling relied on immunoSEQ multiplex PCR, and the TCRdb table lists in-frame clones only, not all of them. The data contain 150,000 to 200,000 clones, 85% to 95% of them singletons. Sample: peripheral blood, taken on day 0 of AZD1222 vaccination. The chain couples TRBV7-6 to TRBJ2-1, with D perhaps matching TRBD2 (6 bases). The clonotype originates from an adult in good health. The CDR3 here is CASSLEGGDSYNEQFF. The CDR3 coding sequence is TGTGCCAGCAGCTTAGAGGGCGGGGACTCCTACAATGAGCAGTTCTTC.